This TCR beta chain is drawn from a study of cytomegalovirus exposure and HLA in healthy donors. The CDR3 is 14 residues long. Germline trimming cut 6 bases from V and 6 bases from J; bases unmatched to any gene: 6. Germline-derived CDR1 and CDR2 are MDHEN and SYDVKM. The PCR ran on 60 Vbeta and 13 Jbeta primers. Sequencing used immunoSEQ multiplex PCR; TCRdb keeps in-frame clones, though not all of them. The profile shows about 140,000 clones, 75% to 80% of them singletons. This clone turned up a few times. J is TRBJ2-7 and V is TRBV28; 12 positions match TRBD1. The sequenced sample consisted of PBMCs. The origin of this receptor is a man aged 18 to 29 in good health and CMV-seronegative. In nucleotides, the CDR3 is TGTGCCAGCAGGGGACAGGGGGCAATGGGCGAGCAGTACTTC. This sequence encodes CASRGQGAMGEQYF.